One and the same sample provided the 25 T cell receptor beta chains below, sequenced in a study of control samples from healthy donors and cancer patients. Profiled with immunoSEQ multiplex PCR; TCRdb holds only in-frame clones, not every one. Of around 150,000 clones in the sample, over 85% were seen once. Sequences were obtained from blood. The receptors derive from a man aged 30-40 years in good health.

The genes are TRBV5-6 and TRBJ1-3, with TRBD1 identical over 12 bases. Trimming at V came to 3 bases and at J to 9 bases, leaving 13 bases not matched to a gene. The germline V gene has CDR1 SGHDT and CDR2 YYEEEE. The CDR3 is 17 amino acids. CDR3 sequence (DNA): TGTGCCAGCAGCTCGCCGGGACAGGGGGCTGAGCGGTCCACCATATATTTT. Translating it yields CASSSPGQGAERSTIYF.

The V gene is TRBV7-8, the J gene TRBJ2-2; D might be TRBD1 or TRBD2, each matching 5 bases. V lost 5 bases and J lost 1, with 11 bases in between. The CDR3 has 15 amino acids. Germline V CDR1 and CDR2: SGHVS, FQNEAQ. The CDR3 spells CASSQGTVNTGELFF. CDR3 sequence (DNA): TGTGCCAGCAGCCAAGGGACGGTGAACACCGGGGAGCTGTTTTTT. Full variable domain (missing parts from reference TRBV7-8 and TRBJ2-2): GAGVSQSPRYKVAKRGQDVALRCDPISGHVSLFWYQQALGQGPEFLTYFQNEAQLDKSGLPSDRFFAERPEGSVSTLKIQRTQQEDSAVYLCASSQGTVNTGELFFGEGSRLTVL.

Note on this clone: Other DNA sequences of this sample code for an identical CDR3. The J gene is TRBJ1-5, the V gene TRBV29-1; D possibly corresponds to TRBD1 (5 bases). CDR1 SQVTM and CDR2 ANQGSEA come from the germline V gene. V dropped 7 bases and J dropped 3 bases, with 10 bases sitting between them. The CDR3 consists of 12 residues. CDR3: CSAGQANQPQHF. The CDR3, as DNA: TGCAGCGCAGGACAAGCCAATCAGCCCCAGCATTTT.

This clone was detected only a few times. V gene TRBV18 combines with J gene TRBJ2-3; D is ambiguous. The ends were cut back, 2 bases at V and 6 bases at J, with 6 bases in the middle. Germline loops: CDR1 KGHSH, CDR2 LQKENI. The CDR3 extends over 12 amino acids. CDR3 protein: CASSPEADTQYF. The CDR3 DNA reads as TGTGCCAGCTCACCAGAGGCTGATACGCAGTATTTT.

V gene TRBV7-9 combines with J gene TRBJ2-1; D not certain. Germline V gene data show CDR1 as SEHNR and CDR2 as FQNEAQ (reference sequence). The CDR3 contains 15 residues. The V gene lost 2 bases and the J gene lost 2 bases, with 10 bases spanning the gap. The CDR3 DNA sequence: TGTGCCAGCAGCTTACTCGGTAATACCTACAATGAGCAGTTCTTC. Residues: CASSLLGNTYNEQFF.

The rearrangement links TRBV18 to TRBJ1-2; perhaps TRBD1 as D (5 bases). The V end lost 4 bases, the J end lost 4 bases, and 16 bases lay between the germline ends. This CDR3 region has 15 residues. Germline assignment: CDR1 KGHSH and CDR2 LQKENI. The CDR3 bases are TGTGCCAGCTCACAAGACAGTTTCCAACTCTATGGCTACACCTTC. The encoded protein is CASSQDSFQLYGYTF.

The chain recombines TRBV28 with TRBJ1-2, with D unresolved. The V gene lost 5 bases and the J gene lost 8 bases, with 18 bases spanning the gap. CDR1 MDHEN and CDR2 SYDVKM come from the germline V gene. This CDR3 has 14 amino acids. CDR3 protein: CASSPPPFRLGYTF. The CDR3 nucleotides are TGTGCCAGCAGTCCTCCTCCCTTTCGTCTCGGCTACACCTTC.

The chain links TRBV6-5 to TRBJ2-5; D not resolved. V dropped 2 bases and J dropped 0 bases, with 13 bases sitting between them. CDR3 size: 16 residues. Germline V CDR1 and CDR2: MNHEY, SVGAGI. For the CDR3, the DNA is TGTGCCAGCAGTTACGCTGGGGTCGGGTACCAAGAGACCCAGTACTTC. It is translated as CASSYAGVGYQETQYF.

The rearrangement uses TRBV28 and TRBJ1-6, with TRBD1 matching over 8 bases. This CDR3 spans 15 amino acids. J lost 8 bases, V lost 6 bases, and 9 bases had no gene match. The germline gives CDR1 MDHEN, CDR2 SYDVKM. The CDR3 reads CASRVSQGDYSPLHF. CDR3 coding DNA: TGTGCCAGCAGGGTTTCACAGGGGGATTATTCACCCCTCCACTTT.

This sequence joins TRBV19 and TRBJ2-3; 8 bases line up with TRBD1. Trimming removed 4 bases from V and 4 bases from J; junction bases left unmatched: 10. Germline values: CDR1 LNHDA, CDR2 SQIVND (reference sequence). The CDR3 is 16 residues long. The CDR3 loop reads CASSNTGTGGADTQYF. DNA of the CDR3: TGTGCCAGTAGTAACACCGGGACAGGTGGGGCAGATACGCAGTATTTT.

This clone has a single count. The chain links TRBV2 to TRBJ1-2, with 7 bases lining up with TRBD1. V lost 6 bases to trimming and J lost 6 bases; unmatched junction nucleotides: 13. Germline V gene data show CDR1 as SNHLY and CDR2 as FYNNEI. This CDR3 has 15 amino acids. DNA of the CDR3: TGTGCCAGCAGCAGAAGCGGGGCAGGGGGGGATGGCTACACCTTC. Its translation is CASSRSGAGGDGYTF.

The V gene is TRBV28, the J gene TRBJ1-5, with 7 bases fitting TRBD1. Trimming removed 7 bases from V and 2 bases from J; junction bases left unmatched: 8. CDR3 length equals 15 residues. Germline values: CDR1 MDHEN, CDR2 SYDVKM. In DNA, the CDR3 is TGTGCCAGCAATTACAGGGGTGGGGGCAATCAGCCCCAGCATTTT. It is translated as CASNYRGGGNQPQHF.

The CDR3 DNA follows: TGTGCCAGCAGCCTAACAGGGCGGGAGACCCAGTACTTC. Translating gives CASSLTGRETQYF. V is TRBV5-4 and J is TRBJ2-5; possibly TRBD1 for D (6 bases). The CDR3 runs to 13 residues. V dropped 4 bases and J dropped 5 bases, with 12 bases sitting between them. Germline CDR1 SGHNT, CDR2 YYREEE (reference sequence).

This clone was detected once. This chain uses TRBV7-9 with TRBJ1-1, with a tentative D call TRBD1 (5 bases). Germline CDR1 is SEHNR and CDR2 is FQNEAQ (reference sequence). There are 14 residues in the CDR3. V was clipped by 5 bases and J by 3 bases, with 13 bases between them. The CDR3 reads CASSRQLTDTEAFF. Written as DNA, the CDR3 is TGTGCCAGCAGCCGACAGCTAACAGACACTGAAGCTTTCTTT.

A single count supports this clone. The chain couples TRBV28 to TRBJ2-2; D not certain. Germline lookup yields CDR1 MDHEN and CDR2 SYDVKM. This CDR3 is 13 amino acids long. Trimming stripped 2 bases from V and 10 bases from J, with 11 bases between. CDR3 nucleotides: TGTGCCAGCAGTTTAAACAACCCACCGGAGCTGTTTTTT. It codes for CASSLNNPPELFF.

The chain uses TRBV29-1 and TRBJ1-2; TRBD1 might be the D (6 bases). Trimming removed 7 bases from V and 8 bases from J, with 20 bases in between. Germline CDR1 reads SQVTM; CDR2 reads ANQGSEA. The CDR3 is 13 residues long. The CDR3 bases are TGCAGCGGGAGATTAACAGGGATCAACGGCTACACCTTC. Its translation: CSGRLTGINGYTF.

The J gene is TRBJ2-5, the V gene TRBV10-3; D is perhaps TRBD1 (6 bases). This CDR3 region has 11 residues. Germline V CDR1 and CDR2: ENHRY, SYGVKD. V was clipped by 10 bases and J by 5 bases, with 11 bases between them. The CDR3 sequence is CATQGFETQYF. The CDR3 DNA reads TGTGCCACACAGGGTTTCGAGACCCAGTACTTC.

The chain has TRBV24-1 and TRBJ2-3; 9 bases align to TRBD2. With 3 bases clipped from V and 2 bases from J, the junction kept 11 bases outside the gene matches. There are 18 residues in the CDR3. Germline CDR1 KGHDR, CDR2 SFDVKD. This CDR3 reads CATSDPTWEREDTDTQYF. CDR3 nucleotides: TGTGCCACCAGTGATCCCACTTGGGAGCGGGAGGACACAGATACGCAGTATTTT.

The V and J genes are TRBV19 and TRBJ1-5, with unresolved D. Germline lookup yields CDR1 LNHDA and CDR2 SQIVND (reference sequence). The CDR3 has 12 amino acids. The V end lost 2 bases, the J end lost 7 bases, and 6 bases lay between the germline ends. CDR3 DNA: TGTGCCAGTAGTATATCGAGGCAGCCCCAGCATTTT. Encoded protein: CASSISRQPQHF.

This clone is a singleton in its sample. V is TRBV2 and J is TRBJ2-7; 8 bases fit TRBD1. Germline-derived CDR1 and CDR2 are SNHLY and FYNNEI. Unmatched junction bases numbered 11, after V lost 10 bases and J lost 6 bases. The CDR3 has 13 residues. The CDR3: CAIKKGTGLEQYF. For the CDR3, the DNA is TGTGCCATCAAGAAAGGGACAGGACTCGAGCAGTACTTC.

This chain connects TRBV28 to TRBJ1-5, with D possibly being TRBD1 (5 bases). Germline CDR1 and CDR2: MDHEN and SYDVKM. The V end was cut by 10 bases, the J end by 6 bases, with 13 bases between. The CDR3 runs to 12 residues. CDR3 loop: CATRGPVQPQHF. In DNA, the CDR3 is TGTGCCACCCGGGGACCAGTTCAGCCCCAGCATTTT.

The chain is built from TRBV11-1 and TRBJ1-2; 7 nucleotides line up with TRBD1. The CDR3 spans 15 residues. V dropped 3 bases and J dropped 4; count of bases not matched to a gene: 8. Germline CDR1 SGHAT, CDR2 FQDESV (reference sequence). DNA of the CDR3: TGTGCCAGCAGCTTGCCCGGGGGACAGTTCTATGGCTACACCTTC. Residues: CASSLPGGQFYGYTF.

The chain links TRBV27 to TRBJ1-1; TRBD1 matches 7 bases. Germline V gene data show CDR1 as MNHEY and CDR2 as SMNVEV (reference sequence). This CDR3 region has 16 residues. V lost 2 bases and J lost 4; bases outside the gene matches: 10. The CDR3 protein is CASSLRQGVSPTEAFF. CDR3 coding DNA: TGTGCCAGCAGTTTACGGCAGGGGGTGAGCCCCACTGAAGCTTTCTTT.

This clone was detected a few times. The V call is TRBV9, the J call TRBJ1-3; D gene unclear. This CDR3 has 16 residues. Germline V gene data show CDR1 as SGDLS and CDR2 as YYNGEE. Trimming cost V 0 bases and J 2 bases, with 12 bases left between them. The CDR3, as DNA: TGTGCCAGCAGCGTAGGGGAGGGTGGGCCTGGAAACACCATATATTTT. This translates into CASSVGEGGPGNTIYF.

This sequence joins TRBV19 and TRBJ1-5; D is perhaps TRBD1 (5 bases). V lost 10 bases and J lost 7, with 20 bases in between. The CDR3 is made up of 14 amino acids. Per germline, CDR1 LNHDA and CDR2 SQIVND (reference sequence). The CDR3 loop reads CATAGTTISQPQHF. The CDR3 bases are TGTGCCACCGCCGGGACTACTATAAGCCAGCCCCAGCATTTT.